This T cell receptor (beta chain) was obtained from a study of shared clonotypes between healthy human individuals. Here immunoSEQ multiplex PCR was the method, and the copy in TCRdb shows in-frame clones only, minus some. The data show under 2,000,000 clones, with approximately 94% seen just once and around 1% held by the top ten. Naive CD8 cells were CD45RO-negative, positively selected for CCR7, excluding terminally differentiated effector memory CD45RA+ cells. The sequence was collected from a man aged 18 to 30 in good health. Sequencing input: naive CD8+ T cells sorted from blood.

The CDR3 loop is CASSEMMGGAHTDTQYF. Written as DNA, the CDR3 is TGTGCCAGCAGTGAAATGATGGGGGGGGCCCACACAGATACGCAGTATTTT. J is TRBJ2-3 and V is TRBV2, with D possibly being TRBD2 (7 bases). The CDR3 is 17 amino acids. The V and J ends lost 2 bases and 2 bases respectively, with 17 bases between them. Germline V gene lookup returns CDR1 SNHLY and CDR2 FYNNEI. Full variable domain (missing parts from reference TRBV2 and TRBJ2-3): EPEVTQTPSHQVTQMGQEVILRCVPISNHLYFYWYRQILGQKVEFLVSFYNNEISEKSEIFDDQFSVERPDGSNFTLKIRSTKLEDSAMYFCASSEMMGGAHTDTQYFGPGTRLTVL.